The next 13 T cell receptor beta chains were all read from a single sample in a study of beta chain features in type 1 diabetes. Of the isolated RNA, all was reverse transcribed, and so the sequenced material was expressed TCRB transcripts. The protocol was immunoSEQ multiplex PCR, while the TCRdb copy is restricted to in-frame clones and leaves out a portion. The sample records about 400,000 clones, approximately 12% being singletons. Specimen: naive CD4+ T cells from blood. Receptor source: a young man in good health.

J is TRBJ2-7 and V is TRBV19; a possible D gene is TRBD2 (6 bases). CDR3 length: 13 residues. V lost 8 bases to trimming and J lost 7 bases, with 18 bases between them. The germline V gene has CDR1 LNHDA and CDR2 SQIVND (reference sequence). CDR3 sequence reads: CASPWVRAGEQYF. The CDR3 DNA reads as TGTGCCAGTCCATGGGTCCGGGCGGGGGAGCAGTACTTC.

J is TRBJ1-4 and V is TRBV30; 8 bases are shared with TRBD1. The CDR3 sequence is 15 residues long. V dropped 3 bases and J dropped 7; count of bases not matched to a gene: 10. The germline CDR1 and CDR2 sequences are GTSNPN and SVGIG (reference sequence). CDR3 amino acids: CAWRRPGRGLEKLFF. CDR3 DNA sequence: TGTGCCTGGAGACGTCCCGGCAGGGGGCTTGAAAAACTGTTTTTT.

This clone has only a few counts. The chain combines TRBV18 with TRBJ1-1; D is possibly TRBD1 (6 bases). This CDR3 is 17 amino acids long. Germline V gives CDR1 KGHSH, CDR2 LQKENI. Trimming took 1 base from V and 11 from J, leaving 26 bases between them. CDR3 nucleotides: TGTGCCAGCTCACCACTGCCGGACAGCTTTGCATCCCCAGGGGCTTTCTTT. Its translation: CASSPLPDSFASPGAFF.

This clone was seen a handful of times. The rearrangement links TRBV16 to TRBJ2-4; 7 nucleotides align to TRBD1. The V gene end was trimmed by 4 bases and the J gene end by 9 bases; junction bases not matched to a gene: 12. In germline, CDR1 is KGHSY, CDR2 FQNENV. The CDR3 sequence is 15 residues long. The CDR3 DNA reads as TGTGCCAGCAGCCCCCTGGGCTTTAGGGGGCCCATTCAGTACTTC. As protein: CASSPLGFRGPIQYF.

The table lists this clone with a few counts. The rearrangement links TRBV5-1 to TRBJ1-1, with D possibly being TRBD1 (6 bases). Trimming took 2 bases from V and 6 from J, leaving 17 bases between them. Germline CDR1 and CDR2: SGHRS and YFSETQ. The CDR3 has 15 residues. CDR3 amino acids: CASSFALGAVAEAFF. CDR3 DNA sequence: TGCGCCAGCAGCTTCGCGCTGGGGGCTGTCGCTGAAGCTTTCTTT.

This chain joins TRBV7-8 and TRBJ2-1, with 10 positions matching TRBD2. The V gene's germline CDR1 is SGHVS and CDR2 FQNEAQ. With 3 bases clipped from V and 4 bases from J, the junction kept 9 bases outside the gene matches. CDR3 length equals 17 residues. The CDR3 protein is CASSFGGPGLAYNEQFF. The CDR3 DNA reads TGTGCCAGCAGCTTTGGCGGGCCGGGACTAGCGTACAATGAGCAGTTCTTC.

The genes are TRBV6-5 and TRBJ2-7; D is undetermined. CDR3 size: 13 residues. V dropped 6 bases and J dropped 3 bases, with 12 bases sitting between them. CDR1 and CDR2 (germline): MNHEY, SVGAGI. CDR3 nucleotides: TGTGCCAGCAGCCGACTGGTCCACTACGAGCAGTACTTC. Translation: CASSRLVHYEQYF.

This clone was found once. The V gene is TRBV6-5, the J gene TRBJ2-7; tentatively, D is TRBD1 (5 bases). Germline values: CDR1 MNHEY, CDR2 SVGAGI. Deletions cut 5 bases from V and 3 bases from J, with 8 bases between. The CDR3 loop spans 12 amino acids. The CDR3 region is CASSDTGYEQYF. DNA of the CDR3: TGTGCCAGCAGTGATACAGGCTACGAGCAGTACTTC.

The rearrangement links TRBV4-2 to TRBJ2-5; 9 bases are a match to TRBD2. From germline, CDR1 is LGHNA and CDR2 YNFKEQ. V shed 3 bases, J shed 2 bases, and the junction held 7 bases outside the gene matches. The CDR3 is 16 amino acids. Here the CDR3 reads CASSQSGRTVQETQYF. CDR3 DNA: TGTGCCAGCAGCCAGAGCGGGAGGACGGTTCAAGAGACCCAGTACTTC.

In this sample, this clone turned up a few times. The chain has TRBV29-1 and TRBJ2-1, with 9 bases that match TRBD1. The CDR3 is 13 amino acids. The V gene end was trimmed by 5 bases and the J gene end by 6 bases; junction bases not matched to a gene: 5. Germline CDR1 and CDR2: SQVTM and ANQGSEA. CDR3 sequence (DNA): TGCAGCGTTTGGGGACAGGGAGGCAATGAGCAGTTCTTC. Residues: CSVWGQGGNEQFF.

This chain uses TRBV28 with TRBJ2-3; 7 bases align to TRBD1. Trimming cost V 10 bases and J 2 bases; bases outside gene matches: 12. This CDR3 has 15 residues. CDR1 and CDR2 from the germline V gene are MDHEN and SYDVKM. In DNA, the CDR3 is TGTGCCATCAGGGTGACAGGGCTATACACAGATACGCAGTATTTT. Protein: CAIRVTGLYTDTQYF. Full variable domain (outside the CDR3, taken from reference TRBV28 and TRBJ2-3): DVKVTQSSRYLVKRTGEKVFLECVQDMDHENMFWYRQDPGLGLRLIYFSYDVKMKEKGDIPEGYSVSREKKERFSLILESASTNQTSMYLCAIRVTGLYTDTQYFGPGTRLTVL.

V is TRBV5-1 and J is TRBJ2-1, with 7 positions matching TRBD1. V lost 4 bases and J lost 2; bases outside the gene matches: 3. The germline V gene encodes CDR1 SGHRS and CDR2 YFSETQ. The CDR3 loop spans 14 amino acids. The CDR3 coding sequence is TGCGCCAGCAGCCGTGACAGGGCCTACAATGAGCAGTTCTTC. This gives the protein CASSRDRAYNEQFF.

This clone was seen a handful of times. The chain recombines TRBV18 with TRBJ1-1; D possibly corresponds to TRBD1 (5 bases). The CDR3 extends over 13 amino acids. V lost 6 bases and J 3 bases, leaving 11 bases between the germline ends. Germline lookup yields CDR1 KGHSH and CDR2 LQKENI. DNA of the CDR3: TGTGCCAGCTCCGTGGGGGGTGACACTGAAGCTTTCTTT. Its translation is CASSVGGDTEAFF.